This entry lists 11 T cell receptor beta chains sequenced from one sample in a study of T cell repertoires in cytomegalovirus infection. One entry per CDR3 protein, called by TCRdb with MiXCR from the reads. The sample lists hundreds of thousands of distinct CDR3 sequences, about a sixth occurring once. Sequenced material: PBMCs. The receptors were sampled from a human donor in good health (CMV status not recorded). Some clones in this sample may be carry-over from other donors' samples.

V gene TRBV15 combines with J gene TRBJ1-4; no firm D call. This CDR3 is built from 15 residues. Germline assignment: CDR1 LNHNV and CDR2 YYDKDF (reference sequence). The V and J ends lost 0 bases and 4 bases respectively, with 9 bases between them. CDR3 nucleotides: TGTGCCACCAGCAGAGATGGGCAGATTAATGAAAAACTGTTTTTT. Its protein is CATSRDGQINEKLFF. The full variable domain, completed using reference TRBV15 and TRBJ1-4, is DAMVIQNPRYQVTQFGKPVTLSCSQTLNHNVMYWYQQKSSQAPKLLFHYYDKDFNNEADTPDNFQSRRPNTSFCFLDIRSPGLGDTAMYLCATSRDGQINEKLFFGSGTQLSVL.

This clonotype has a count of ten or more. This rearrangement joins TRBV7-9 to TRBJ1-6; D may be TRBD1 (5 bases). Germline values: CDR1 SEHNR, CDR2 FQNEAQ (reference sequence). V shed 10 bases and J shed 7 bases, with 26 bases lying between them. The CDR3 totals 17 residues. The CDR3 loop reads CAIGRGDQFKGNSPLHF. The CDR3 nucleotides read TGTGCCATCGGCCGAGGGGACCAATTCAAAGGGAATTCACCCCTCCACTTT.

This clonotype turned up a few times. The rearrangement joins TRBV18 to TRBJ2-7, with D uncertain. This CDR3 comprises 15 residues. Trimming shortened V by 0 bases and J by 0 bases, and 9 bases separated the two germline ends. The germline V gene encodes CDR1 KGHSH and CDR2 LQKENI. The CDR3 loop is CASSPPYSSSYEQYF. The CDR3, as DNA: TGTGCCAGCTCACCACCTTACAGCAGCTCCTACGAGCAGTACTTC.

In this sample, this clonotype turned up many times. This chain joins TRBV6-2 or TRBV6-3 and TRBJ1-1, with a tentative D call TRBD1 (5 bases). The CDR3 sequence is 14 residues long. Per the germline V gene, CDR1 is MNHEY and CDR2 is SVGEGT. V shed 2 bases and J shed 2 bases, with 9 bases lying between them. CDR3 nucleotides: TGTGCCAGCAGTTACGGGGGACTCAACACTGAAGCTTTCTTT. Its translation: CASSYGGLNTEAFF.

This clonotype has a count of ten or more. The chain joins TRBV4-1 to TRBJ2-3, with 8 bases fitting TRBD1. V was pared by 4 bases and J by 11 bases, with 8 bases of the junction left unmatched. The CDR3 length is 13 residues. Germline V gene lookup returns CDR1 MGHRA and CDR2 YSYEKL. The CDR3 loop is CASSPLGQGWQYF. The DNA of the CDR3 is TGCGCCAGCAGCCCCCTTGGACAGGGCTGGCAGTATTTT.

V gene TRBV29-1 combines with J gene TRBJ1-5, with a tentative D call TRBD1 (5 bases). From germline, CDR1 is SQVTM and CDR2 ANQGSEA. With 7 bases removed from V and 2 bases from J, the gap between germline ends came to 12 bases. The CDR3 has 13 residues. The CDR3: CSARMGGNQPQHF. CDR3 in DNA: TGCAGCGCCCGAATGGGGGGCAATCAGCCCCAGCATTTT.

This clonotype was counted many times. The chain uses TRBV2 and TRBJ2-3; D could derive from TRBD1 or TRBD2 (6 bases each). This CDR3 spans 15 amino acids. Trimming cost V 7 bases and J 2 bases, with 16 bases left between them. Germline V gene lookup returns CDR1 SNHLY and CDR2 FYNNEI. The CDR3 DNA is TGTGCCAGCACCGAATGGAGGGGGTACACAGATACGCAGTATTTT. Amino acid sequence: CASTEWRGYTDTQYF.

The sample holds many counts of this clonotype. The V and J genes are TRBV28 and TRBJ2-6; D remains unclear. Germline loops: CDR1 MDHEN, CDR2 SYDVKM. V lost 3 bases and J 0 bases, leaving 18 bases between the germline ends. This CDR3 has 19 residues. The DNA for the CDR3 is TGTGCCAGCAGTTTTTACTACTCTTGGCCACCCTCTGGGGCCAACGTCCTGACTTTC. It translates to CASSFYYSWPPSGANVLTF.

V is TRBV7-9 and J is TRBJ2-1, with TRBD2 matching 8 bases. V lost 2 bases, J lost 9 bases, and 9 bases stayed unmatched. From germline, CDR1 is SEHNR and CDR2 FQNEAQ (reference sequence). This CDR3 has 15 amino acids. CDR3: CASSLIPGLGREQFF. As DNA, the CDR3 is TGTGCCAGCAGCTTAATCCCGGGACTAGGGCGTGAGCAGTTCTTC.

V usage is TRBV10-3 and J usage is TRBJ2-3, with D possibly matching TRBD1 (5 bases). The V and J ends lost 10 bases and 1 base respectively, with 18 bases between them. Germline loops: CDR1 ENHRY, CDR2 SYGVKD. This CDR3 is 15 amino acids long. The CDR3 nucleotides are TGTGCCACCTCGAAGGGGCAATTCGGCACAGATACGCAGTATTTT. This gives the protein CATSKGQFGTDTQYF.

V usage is TRBV6-4 and J usage is TRBJ2-3; 8 nucleotides agree with TRBD1. Germline CDR1 is MRHNA and CDR2 is SNTAGT. The CDR3 consists of 14 residues. The junction had 6 bases not matched to a gene; V was cut back by 4 bases and J by 6 bases. The DNA for the CDR3 is TGTGCCAGCAGTGCAGGGGGCGCTGGGGATACGCAGTATTTT. Its protein product is CASSAGGAGDTQYF.